This T cell receptor (beta chain) is from a study of T cell responses to AZD1222 COVID-19 vaccine. Study conclusions and caveats: There were mostly white British donors and more females than males, and clonal diversity was possibly underestimated. Vaccination with two AZD1222 doses was followed by a rise in Spike-specific TCR breadth and depth. Of the AZD1222 recipients, only six were seropositive at baseline. The CD4 TCRs associated with vaccination extended across spike and predominated at 160-218 and 743-854.

For this clone: Its antigen is not identified.

The data were produced by immunoSEQ multiplex PCR, yet TCRdb's version contains in-frame clones alone and is incomplete. The sample holds about 120,000 clones; approximately 83% are singletons and the top ten take roughly 9%. The CDR3 consists of 14 residues. The V end lost 9 bases, the J end lost 4 bases, and 18 bases lay between the germline ends. CDR1 SNHLY and CDR2 FYNNEI come from the germline V gene. The chain employs TRBV2 and TRBJ1-2, with a tentative D call TRBD1 (5 bases). The receptor was derived from an adult in good health. The source was peripheral blood, collected on day 0 of AZD1222 vaccination. The CDR3 coding sequence is TGTGCCAGAAATTTTCGTACAGGTGTCTATGGCTACACCTTC. Protein: CARNFRTGVYGYTF.